These 29 T cell receptor beta chains were sequenced from one sample in a study of PD-1 blockade in classical Hodgkin lymphoma. Noted time point: newly diagnosed, previously untreated cHL patient sample. Researchers report purifying CD4+ T cells from thawed PBMCs by magnetic negative selection. Clones were read by immunoSEQ multiplex PCR, and TCRdb kept only the in-frame ones, dropping some. The sample contains over 25,000 clones, around 90% of which appear only once. Sample: CD4+ T cells from blood. The receptors derive from a human donor with classical Hodgkin lymphoma.

The V gene is TRBV6-1, the J gene TRBJ2-3; weak D call: TRBD1 (7 bases). Looked up from germline, CDR1 is MNHNS and CDR2 is SASEGT. CDR3 length: 15 amino acids. The ends were cut back, 7 bases at V and 0 bases at J, with 14 bases in the middle. The CDR3 coding sequence is TGTGCCAGCACCAGGGGGGCTCGGAGCACAGATACGCAGTATTTT. Its protein is CASTRGARSTDTQYF.

The V gene is TRBV4-3, the J gene TRBJ2-2; no reliable D call. CDR3 size: 19 residues. The V end was cut by 2 bases, the J end by 5 bases, with 24 bases between. Looked up from germline, CDR1 is LGHNA and CDR2 is YSLEER. The CDR3 loop reads CASSQSLEVLRGRTGELFF. For the CDR3, the DNA is TGCGCCAGCAGCCAATCTCTCGAGGTTCTCCGAGGACGGACCGGGGAGCTGTTTTTT.

The chain combines TRBV28 with TRBJ1-2, with 9 bases identical to TRBD1. The V and J ends lost 5 bases and 8 bases, in that order; junction bases with no gene match: 9. This CDR3 region has 14 residues. Germline assignment: CDR1 MDHEN and CDR2 SYDVKM. CDR3 residues: CASSPGTGLYGYTF. DNA of the CDR3: TGTGCCAGCAGTCCAGGGACAGGGCTGTACGGCTACACCTTC.

The gene calls are TRBV5-1 and TRBJ1-1; maybe TRBD1 (6 bases). Germline lookup yields CDR1 SGHRS and CDR2 YFSETQ. This CDR3 spans 15 amino acids. Between the trimmed V and J ends, which lost 4 bases and 1 base, there was a span of 14 bases. CDR3 sequence reads: CASSPGGQANTEAFF. The CDR3 DNA reads as TGCGCCAGCAGCCCTGGGGGGCAGGCGAACACTGAAGCTTTCTTT.

This chain links TRBV27 with TRBJ1-2; D uncertain. The V gene lost 3 bases and the J gene lost 2 bases, with 7 bases spanning the gap. Germline-derived CDR1 and CDR2 are MNHEY and SMNVEV (reference sequence). CDR3 length: 13 residues. CDR3 in amino acids: CASSFSGNYGYTF. The CDR3 DNA reads as TGTGCCAGCAGTTTCTCTGGGAACTATGGCTACACCTTC.

The chain combines TRBV30 with TRBJ1-1, with a possible D match to TRBD1 (5 bases). Germline V lookup: CDR1 GTSNPN, CDR2 SVGIG (reference sequence). This CDR3 comprises 14 residues. V was shortened by 2 bases and J by 6 bases, with 16 bases between the two germline ends. CDR3 in amino acids: CAWSPRGYGAEAFF. CDR3 nucleotide sequence: TGTGCCTGGAGTCCCCGGGGGTATGGCGCTGAAGCTTTCTTT.

The J gene is TRBJ2-1, the V gene TRBV11-2; D is uncertain. CDR1 is SGHAT, CDR2 FQNNGV, per germline. Trimming stripped 1 base from V and 4 bases from J, with 8 bases between. This CDR3 comprises 14 residues. CDR3 coding DNA: TGTGCCAGCAGCTTAGGCGGACGATACAATGAGCAGTTCTTC. Protein product: CASSLGGRYNEQFF.

This clone was seen once. The CDR3 nucleotides are TGTGCCAGCAGCTTGGTCGGGTCTGGCTACACCTTC. Translation gives CASSLVGSGYTF. V gene TRBV5-6 combines with J gene TRBJ1-2; D is undetermined. Germline V lookup: CDR1 SGHDT, CDR2 YYEEEE. The CDR3 runs 12 residues. Trimming stripped 0 bases from V and 7 bases from J, with 7 bases between.

The V and J genes are TRBV19 and TRBJ1-1, with D perhaps matching TRBD1 (6 bases). Trimming pared 10 bases from V and 8 bases from J, leaving 20 bases between. The germline V gene has CDR1 LNHDA and CDR2 SQIVND (reference sequence). The CDR3 is 13 residues long. The CDR3 loop reads CATTITSDREAFF. In DNA, the CDR3 is TGTGCCACCACGATCACCTCCGACAGGGAAGCTTTCTTT.

The V gene is TRBV4-2, the J gene TRBJ2-1; TRBD2 aligns across 9 bases. V gave up 1 base and J gave up 8 bases; unmatched junction bases: 6. In germline, CDR1 is LGHNA, CDR2 YNFKEQ. The CDR3 spans 15 residues. In nucleotides, the CDR3 is TGTGCCAGCAGCCAAGGGGTTCGGACTAGCGATGAGCAGTTCTTC. Translation gives CASSQGVRTSDEQFF.

The J gene is TRBJ2-3, the V gene TRBV5-1; D gene unclear. The CDR3 covers 14 residues. Trimming stripped 0 bases from V and 3 bases from J, with 8 bases between. The V gene's germline CDR1 is SGHRS and CDR2 YFSETQ. CDR3 loop: CASSLGGTTDTQYF. The CDR3 coding sequence is TGCGCCAGCAGCTTGGGAGGCACAACAGATACGCAGTATTTT.

The chain links TRBV7-2 to TRBJ2-5, with D unclear. Trimming took 1 base from V and 5 from J, leaving 8 bases between them. The germline V gene has CDR1 SGHTA and CDR2 FQGNSA. The CDR3 is 13 residues long. CDR3 in amino acids: CASSLGTRETQYF. In nucleotides, the CDR3 is TGTGCCAGCAGCTTAGGAACCCGGGAGACCCAGTACTTC.

The chain couples TRBV28 to TRBJ1-5; no clear D gene. The germline V gene encodes CDR1 MDHEN and CDR2 SYDVKM. Trimming removed 7 bases from V and 4 bases from J, with 14 bases in between. The CDR3 contains 14 residues. CDR3 bases: TGTGCCAGCACCCACCAGCGAGGAAATCAGCCCCAGCATTTT. Its protein product is CASTHQRGNQPQHF.

The chain joins TRBV6-5 to TRBJ2-7; maybe TRBD2 (5 bases). Germline CDR1 MNHEY, CDR2 SVGAGI. Trimming stripped 0 bases from V and 6 bases from J, with 15 bases between. The CDR3 covers 15 residues. This CDR3 is CASSYSRGRETEQYF. The CDR3 region has the DNA TGTGCCAGCAGTTACTCGAGAGGGAGAGAGACCGAGCAGTACTTC.

In its sample, this clone was seen a few times. V and J are TRBV6-1 and TRBJ1-5, with 7 bases identical to TRBD1. The CDR3 totals 15 residues. The trim removed 4 bases at V and 5 bases at J, leaving 8 bases unmatched. From germline, CDR1 is MNHNS and CDR2 SASEGT. As DNA, the CDR3 is TGTGCCAGCAGTGGGGGCAGGGGGTTGTATCAGCCCCAGCATTTT. It translates to CASSGGRGLYQPQHF.

This chain links TRBV27 with TRBJ2-6; TRBD1 aligns across 9 bases. The CDR3 loop spans 17 amino acids. With 5 bases clipped from V and 1 base from J, the junction kept 6 bases outside the gene matches. Germline V CDR1 and CDR2: MNHEY, SMNVEV (reference sequence). Written as DNA, the CDR3 is TGTGCCAGCAGTCGCGGGACAGGGACTTCTGGGGCCAACGTCCTGACTTTC. This sequence encodes CASSRGTGTSGANVLTF.

The chain uses TRBV5-1 and TRBJ2-5; maybe TRBD1 (6 bases). The J call is in doubt because the DNA end fits TRBJ2-7 better. Per germline, CDR1 SGHRS and CDR2 YFSETQ. CDR3 length: 17 amino acids. CDR3 loop: CASSLDWPTGKTYEQYF. The DNA of the CDR3 is TGCGCCAGCAGCTTGGATTGGCCCACAGGGAAAACCTACGAGCAGTACTTC.

The genes are TRBV4-3 and TRBJ2-3; a possible D gene is TRBD2 (6 bases). Germline loops: CDR1 LGHNA, CDR2 YSLEER. Trimming took off 3 bases at V and 2 bases at J, with 12 bases between the two ends. The CDR3 spans 15 residues. CDR3 bases: TGCGCCAGCAGCCAGCGGGACCGAGACACAGATACGCAGTATTTT. This gives the protein CASSQRDRDTDTQYF.

The chain joins TRBV9 to TRBJ2-5; no clear D. Looked up from germline, CDR1 is SGDLS and CDR2 is YYNGEE. Trimming removed 4 bases from V and 0 bases from J, with 4 bases in between. The CDR3 has 12 residues. The CDR3 region is CASSQNQETQYF. The CDR3 nucleotides read TGTGCCAGCAGCCAGAACCAAGAGACCCAGTACTTC.

The V and J genes are TRBV7-8 and TRBJ1-5; 9 bases are a match to TRBD1. The CDR3 consists of 16 residues. With 6 bases clipped from V and 7 bases from J, the junction kept 13 bases outside the gene matches. Germline V lookup: CDR1 SGHVS, CDR2 FQNEAQ. CDR3 region: CASSSTTGTGYQPQHF. CDR3 coding DNA: TGTGCCAGCAGTTCTACCACCGGGACAGGGTACCAGCCCCAGCATTTT.

For the CDR3, the DNA is TGTGCCAGTAGTATAGGTGGGACAGAAGAGACCCAGTACTTC. Amino acids: CASSIGGTEETQYF. This chain uses TRBV19 with TRBJ2-5, with 7 bases identical to TRBD1. V shed 1 base and J 3 bases; nucleotides not matched to a gene: 2. The germline V gene encodes CDR1 LNHDA and CDR2 SQIVND (reference sequence). The CDR3 is 14 residues long.

CDR3 region: CASSPGVNEQFF. CDR3 nucleotides: TGTGCCAGCTCGCCGGGGGTGAATGAGCAGTTCTTC. The V and J genes are TRBV18 and TRBJ2-1; D may be TRBD2 (6 bases). CDR3 size: 12 residues. Germline V gives CDR1 KGHSH, CDR2 LQKENI. V was cut by 6 bases and J by 7 bases, with 10 bases left in between. Using reference TRBV18 and TRBJ2-1 for the parts outside the CDR3, the full variable domain is NAGVMQNPRHLVRRRGQEARLRCSPMKGHSHVYWYRQLPEEGLKFMVYLQKENIIDESGMPKERFSAEFPKEGPSILRIQQVVRGDSAAYFCASSPGVNEQFFGPGTRLTVL.

V gene TRBV11-2 combines with J gene TRBJ2-3; D is unresolved. Deletions cut 0 bases from V and 6 bases from J, with 13 bases between. Germline V gene data show CDR1 as SGHAT and CDR2 as FQNNGV. This CDR3 comprises 15 residues. The CDR3 loop reads CASSLDWGSGDTQYF. Here the CDR3 DNA reads TGTGCCAGCAGCTTAGATTGGGGTTCGGGTGATACGCAGTATTTT. The full variable domain, completed using reference TRBV11-2 and TRBJ2-3, is EAGVAQSPRYKIIEKRQSVAFWCNPISGHATLYWYQQILGQGPKLLIQFQNNGVVDDSQLPKDRFSAERLKGVDSTLKIQPAKLEDSAVYLCASSLDWGSGDTQYFGPGTRLTVL.

This chain joins TRBV29-1 and TRBJ2-1; TRBD2 agrees at 10 bases. The CDR3 sequence is 14 residues long. With V trimmed by 3 bases and J by 5 bases, 4 bases remained unmatched. Germline values: CDR1 SQVTM, CDR2 ANQGSEA. The CDR3 DNA is TGCAGCGTTGATACTAGCGGGATTCACAATGAGCAGTTCTTC. This gives the protein CSVDTSGIHNEQFF.

The chain combines TRBV19 with TRBJ1-1; 8 bases are a match to TRBD1. Germline V gene sequence: CDR1 LNHDA, CDR2 SQIVND (reference sequence). CDR3 size: 16 residues. Trimming at V came to 4 bases and at J to 6 bases, leaving 13 bases not matched to a gene. The CDR3: CASSRAGQGGRAEAFF. The CDR3, as DNA: TGTGCCAGTAGTAGGGCCGGACAGGGTGGTAGGGCTGAAGCTTTCTTT.

This chain uses TRBV9 with TRBJ2-2; no definite D call. CDR3 size: 12 residues. Trimming stripped 0 bases from V and 8 bases from J, with 5 bases between. CDR1 is SGDLS, CDR2 YYNGEE, per germline. The CDR3 nucleotides read TGTGCCAGCAGCGTAGGGCGTGGGGAGCTGTTTTTT. Residues: CASSVGRGELFF.

V usage is TRBV7-9 and J usage is TRBJ2-5; D unresolved. The V gene's germline CDR1 is SEHNR and CDR2 FQNEAQ (reference sequence). The CDR3 contains 11 residues. Between the trimmed V and J ends, which lost 4 bases and 5 bases, there was a span of 5 bases. As DNA, the CDR3 is TGTGCCAGCAGCTCAAGGGAGACCCAGTACTTC. It translates to CASSSRETQYF.

This chain connects TRBV5-5 to TRBJ1-1; maybe TRBD1 (6 bases). V shed 4 bases and J shed 2 bases, with 15 bases lying between them. Germline V gene lookup returns CDR1 SGHKS and CDR2 YYEKEE (reference sequence). The CDR3 sequence is 15 residues long. CDR3 residues: CASSRFGGRNTEAFF. CDR3 nucleotide sequence: TGTGCCAGCAGCCGGTTCGGGGGGCGAAACACTGAAGCTTTCTTT.

V gene TRBV7-3 combines with J gene TRBJ2-1; 7 nucleotides line up with TRBD1. V lost 0 bases, J lost 4 bases, and 3 bases stayed unmatched. Germline V gene data show CDR1 as SGHTA and CDR2 as FQGTGA. The CDR3 totals 15 residues. CDR3 nucleotides: TGTGCCAGCAGCTTAACGGGACAGCTATACAATGAGCAGTTCTTC. This gives the protein CASSLTGQLYNEQFF.